The entry below gives a single TCR beta chain sequence along with its context. The antigen remains undetermined. The record originates from a study of shared clonotypes between healthy human individuals. About the study: Three CD4 naive, three CD4 memory, two CD8 naive and one CD8 memory plate were used per donor. Findings and caveats of the study: Only blood samples were collected, and tissue repertoires likely differ. The donor pool, a small one, limited the genetic and exposure-history diversity represented.

The trim removed 10 bases at V and 3 bases at J, leaving 5 bases unmatched. Germline CDR1 is MNHNS and CDR2 is SASEGT. This CDR3 contains 13 residues. Profiled with immunoSEQ multiplex PCR; TCRdb holds only in-frame clones, not every one. The data show 780,000 or so clones, about two thirds seen once. The receptor's source is a woman aged 25-40 years in good health. The specimen sequenced was memory CD4+ T cells sorted from blood. Subset indicated: CD45RA-negative fraction. The chain combines TRBV6-1 with TRBJ2-1, with 8 bases fitting TRBD2. This CDR3 reads CATGRDYYNEQFF. As DNA, the CDR3 is TGTGCCACCGGGAGGGATTACTACAATGAGCAGTTCTTC.